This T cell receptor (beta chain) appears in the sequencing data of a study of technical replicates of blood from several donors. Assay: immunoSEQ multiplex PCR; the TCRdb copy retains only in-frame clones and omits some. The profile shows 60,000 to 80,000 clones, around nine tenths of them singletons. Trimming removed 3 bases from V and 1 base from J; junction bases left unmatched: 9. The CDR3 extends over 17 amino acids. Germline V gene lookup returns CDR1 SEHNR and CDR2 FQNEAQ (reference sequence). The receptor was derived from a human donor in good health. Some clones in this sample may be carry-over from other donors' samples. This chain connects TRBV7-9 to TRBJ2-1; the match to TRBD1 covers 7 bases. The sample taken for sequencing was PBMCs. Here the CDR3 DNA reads TGTGCCAGCAGCTTGGCTGAACAGGGGAGATCCTACAATGAGCAGTTCTTC. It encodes CASSLAEQGRSYNEQFF.